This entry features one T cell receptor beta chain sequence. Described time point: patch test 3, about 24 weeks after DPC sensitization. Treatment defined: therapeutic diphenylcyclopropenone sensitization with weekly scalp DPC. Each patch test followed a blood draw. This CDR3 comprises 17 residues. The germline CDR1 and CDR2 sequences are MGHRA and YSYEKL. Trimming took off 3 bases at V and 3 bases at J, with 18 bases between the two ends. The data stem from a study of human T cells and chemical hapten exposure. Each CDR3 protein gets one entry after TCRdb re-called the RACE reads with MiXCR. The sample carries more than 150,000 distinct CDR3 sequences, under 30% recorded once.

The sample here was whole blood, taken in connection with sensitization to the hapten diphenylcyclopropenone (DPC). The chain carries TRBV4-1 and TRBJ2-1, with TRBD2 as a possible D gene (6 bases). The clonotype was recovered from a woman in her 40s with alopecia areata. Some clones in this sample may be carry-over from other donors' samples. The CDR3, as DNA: TGCGCCAGCAGCCAGACCTTTGTGGGTAGCGGCTACAATGAGCAGTTCTTC. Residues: CASSQTFVGSGYNEQFF.